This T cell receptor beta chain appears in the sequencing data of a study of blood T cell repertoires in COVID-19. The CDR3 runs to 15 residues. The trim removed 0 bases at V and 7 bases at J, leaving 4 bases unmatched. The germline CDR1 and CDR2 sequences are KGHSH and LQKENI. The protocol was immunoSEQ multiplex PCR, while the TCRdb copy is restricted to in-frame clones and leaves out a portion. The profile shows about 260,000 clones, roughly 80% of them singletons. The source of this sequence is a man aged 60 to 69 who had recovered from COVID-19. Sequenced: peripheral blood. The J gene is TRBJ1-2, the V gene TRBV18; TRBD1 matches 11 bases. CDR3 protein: CASSPPDRGLGGYTF. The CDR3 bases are TGTGCCAGCTCACCACCGGACAGGGGGCTCGGTGGCTACACCTTC.